These T cell receptor beta chains were read from a single sample in a study of beta chain features in type 1 diabetes. Measured with immunoSEQ multiplex PCR; TCRdb has only the in-frame clones, and not every one. The data show over 100,000 clones, about a sixth seen once. Sequencing input: central memory CD4+ T cells from blood. The receptors were gathered from a man younger than 45 with type 1 diabetes. The CDR3 runs from the conserved cysteine through the conserved F or W. The order of the fields is D gene, J gene, CDR3 length, V gene, clone size, CDR3 protein, CDR3 DNA. The D gene is left open where the match is weak. Where a row states a size, it is once, few, many or the class of an expanded clone; other rows omit it.

d_gene: TRBD1
j_gene: TRBJ2-1
len: 15
v_gene: TRBV9
abundance: NA
CDR3aa: CASSVLPETGDEQFF
CDR3nt: TGTGCCAGCAGCGTCCTACCCGAAACAGGGGATGAGCAGTTCTTC

d_gene: NA
j_gene: TRBJ2-3
len: 12
v_gene: TRBV7-9
abundance: NA
CDR3aa: CASSLHTDTQYF
CDR3nt: TGTGCCAGCAGCCTGCACACAGATACGCAGTATTTT

d_gene: TRBD1
j_gene: TRBJ1-2
len: 14
v_gene: TRBV6-5
abundance: few
CDR3aa: CASSYSSEQGGYTF
CDR3nt: TGTGCCAGCAGTTACTCGTCCGAACAGGGGGGCTACACCTTC

d_gene: NA
j_gene: TRBJ1-4
len: 15
v_gene: TRBV5-1
abundance: many
CDR3aa: CASSLIQGKNEKLFF
CDR3nt: TGCGCCAGCAGCTTGATTCAGGGCAAGAATGAAAAACTGTTTTTT

d_gene: TRBD2
j_gene: TRBJ2-2
len: 16
v_gene: TRBV9
abundance: NA
CDR3aa: CASSVSSGGYTGELFF
CDR3nt: TGTGCCAGCAGCGTCTCTAGCGGGGGCTACACCGGGGAGCTGTTTTTT

d_gene: NA
j_gene: TRBJ1-5
len: 12
v_gene: TRBV29-1
abundance: few
CDR3aa: CSAGDSSRAQHF
CDR3nt: TGCAGCGCTGGGGACTCTTCTCGGGCCCAGCATTTT

d_gene: NA
j_gene: TRBJ1-6
len: 16
v_gene: TRBV4-3
abundance: NA
CDR3aa: CASSQEGRGFYSPLHF
CDR3nt: TGCGCCAGCAGCCAAGAGGGTCGAGGGTTCTATTCACCCCTCCACTTT

d_gene: NA
j_gene: TRBJ1-6
len: 14
v_gene: TRBV30
abundance: few
CDR3aa: CAWSGQAGNSPLHF
CDR3nt: TGTGCCTGGAGTGGGCAGGCGGGAAATTCACCCCTCCACTTT

d_gene: TRBD2
j_gene: TRBJ2-3
len: 15
v_gene: TRBV6-1
abundance: few
CDR3aa: CASTGLAGGGDTQYF
CDR3nt: TGTGCCAGCACGGGACTAGCGGGGGGAGGGGATACGCAGTATTTT

d_gene: NA
j_gene: TRBJ1-1
len: 11
v_gene: TRBV20-1
abundance: many
CDR3aa: CSARPQNEAFF
CDR3nt: TGCAGTGCTAGACCGCAGAATGAAGCTTTCTTT

d_gene: NA
j_gene: TRBJ2-4
len: 14
v_gene: TRBV4-3
abundance: few
CDR3aa: CASRKGGAKNIQYF
CDR3nt: TGCGCCAGCAGAAAAGGGGGAGCCAAAAACATTCAGTACTTC

d_gene: TRBD2
j_gene: TRBJ2-7
len: 15
v_gene: TRBV14
abundance: NA
CDR3aa: CASSQATGGLYEQYF
CDR3nt: TGTGCCAGCAGCCAAGCGACGGGGGGGCTCTACGAGCAGTACTTC

d_gene: NA
j_gene: TRBJ2-3
len: 16
v_gene: TRBV5-1
abundance: NA
CDR3aa: CASSWGATPSTDTQYF
CDR3nt: TGCGCCAGCAGCTGGGGGGCAACCCCTAGCACAGATACGCAGTATTTT

d_gene: NA
j_gene: TRBJ2-5
len: 14
v_gene: TRBV7-9
abundance: NA
CDR3aa: CASSLVGREETQYF
CDR3nt: TGTGCCAGCAGCTTAGTTGGTCGAGAAGAGACCCAGTACTTC

d_gene: TRBD2
j_gene: TRBJ2-1
len: 18
v_gene: TRBV9
abundance: NA
CDR3aa: CASSVNPLAGGQDNEQFF
CDR3nt: TGTGCCAGCAGCGTCAACCCACTAGCGGGGGGGCAAGACAATGAGCAGTTCTTC

d_gene: NA
j_gene: TRBJ1-4
len: 16
v_gene: TRBV4-2
abundance: NA
CDR3aa: CASSQDHRETNEKLFF
CDR3nt: TGTGCCAGCAGCCAAGACCACAGGGAGACTAATGAAAAACTGTTTTTT

d_gene: NA
j_gene: TRBJ2-3
len: 14
v_gene: TRBV7-8
abundance: few
CDR3aa: CASSLVDSTDTQYF
CDR3nt: TGTGCCAGCAGCTTAGTGGATAGCACAGATACGCAGTATTTT

d_gene: NA
j_gene: TRBJ2-2
len: 17
v_gene: TRBV27
abundance: NA
CDR3aa: CASSFYHRTGSPRELFF
CDR3nt: TGTGCCAGCAGTTTCTACCATCGCACAGGGTCTCCCCGGGAGCTGTTTTTT

d_gene: TRBD1
j_gene: TRBJ2-5
len: 15
v_gene: TRBV4-2
abundance: few
CDR3aa: CASSQSGQAQETQYF
CDR3nt: TGTGCCAGCAGCCAATCCGGACAGGCACAAGAGACCCAGTACTTC

d_gene: NA
j_gene: TRBJ2-7
len: 16
v_gene: TRBV6-6
abundance: NA
CDR3aa: CASSYSFYSRSYEQYF
CDR3nt: TGTGCCAGCAGTTACTCGTTCTACAGTCGCTCCTACGAGCAGTACTTC

d_gene: TRBD1
j_gene: TRBJ1-2
len: 15
v_gene: TRBV7-9
abundance: NA
CDR3aa: CASSPGTEGFYGYTF
CDR3nt: TGTGCCAGCAGCCCAGGGACAGAAGGATTCTATGGCTACACCTTC

d_gene: TRBD2
j_gene: TRBJ2-4
len: 19
v_gene: TRBV14
abundance: few
CDR3aa: CANGPAVRAGAGTGDIQYF
CDR3nt: TGTGCCAACGGGCCCGCTGTGAGAGCGGGGGCGGGTACCGGAGACATTCAGTACTTC

d_gene: NA
j_gene: TRBJ1-5
len: 14
v_gene: TRBV2
abundance: many
CDR3aa: CASSEGGNNQPQHF
CDR3nt: TGTGCCAGCAGTGAAGGCGGAAACAATCAGCCCCAGCATTTT

d_gene: NA
j_gene: TRBJ1-2
len: 14
v_gene: TRBV25-1
abundance: NA
CDR3aa: CASSMHGIFYGYTF
CDR3nt: TGTGCCAGCAGTATGCACGGGATATTCTATGGCTACACCTTC

d_gene: NA
j_gene: TRBJ1-2
len: 13
v_gene: TRBV30
abundance: many
CDR3aa: CAWDLGETYGYTF
CDR3nt: TGTGCCTGGGACTTAGGGGAGACCTATGGCTACACCTTC

d_gene: TRBD1
j_gene: TRBJ2-3
len: 16
v_gene: TRBV4-3
abundance: few
CDR3aa: CASSQGGRGQADTQYF
CDR3nt: TGCGCCAGCAGCCAAGGAGGCAGGGGGCAAGCAGATACGCAGTATTTT

d_gene: NA
j_gene: TRBJ1-6
len: 12
v_gene: TRBV6-6
abundance: NA
CDR3aa: CASSYGDSPLHF
CDR3nt: TGTGCCAGCAGTTACGGGGATTCACCCCTCCACTTT

d_gene: NA
j_gene: TRBJ2-7
len: 17
v_gene: TRBV5-1
abundance: few
CDR3aa: CASSLFPNSKDIYEQYF
CDR3nt: TGCGCCAGCAGCTTATTCCCAAATAGTAAGGACATCTACGAGCAGTACTTC

d_gene: NA
j_gene: TRBJ2-3
len: 14
v_gene: TRBV7-2
abundance: NA
CDR3aa: CASSQRRATDTQYF
CDR3nt: TGCGCCAGCAGCCAACGGCGGGCCACAGATACGCAGTATTTT